The T cell receptor beta chain under discussion was sequenced for a study of blood T cell repertoires in COVID-19. Turning to the study itself: Acute and convalescent COVID-19 samples came from the United States, Italy and Spain.

TCRdb's copy holds only in-frame clones and misses some; the assay was immunoSEQ multiplex PCR. The top ten hold around 6% of the sample, which has roughly 250,000 clones, about 83% seen once. With 9 bases clipped from V and 12 bases from J, the junction kept 17 bases outside the gene matches. CDR1 LNHDA and CDR2 SQIVND come from the germline V gene (reference sequence). The CDR3 is 14 residues long. The sequence derives from a human donor in a cohort sampled during active COVID-19. The specimen sequenced was peripheral blood. The V call is TRBV19, the J call TRBJ2-1, with 7 bases lining up with TRBD1. The CDR3 DNA sequence: TGTGCCAGCTCCGTATACTTGGGACAGTCTTGGCAGTTCTTC. This gives the protein CASSVYLGQSWQFF. The full variable domain, rest sourced from reference TRBV19 and TRBJ2-1, is DGGITQSPKYLFRKEGQNVTLSCEQNLNHDAMYWYRQDPGQGLRLIYYSQIVNDFQKGDIAEGYSVSREKKESFPLTVTSAQKNPTAFYLCASSVYLGQSWQFFGPGTRLTVL.